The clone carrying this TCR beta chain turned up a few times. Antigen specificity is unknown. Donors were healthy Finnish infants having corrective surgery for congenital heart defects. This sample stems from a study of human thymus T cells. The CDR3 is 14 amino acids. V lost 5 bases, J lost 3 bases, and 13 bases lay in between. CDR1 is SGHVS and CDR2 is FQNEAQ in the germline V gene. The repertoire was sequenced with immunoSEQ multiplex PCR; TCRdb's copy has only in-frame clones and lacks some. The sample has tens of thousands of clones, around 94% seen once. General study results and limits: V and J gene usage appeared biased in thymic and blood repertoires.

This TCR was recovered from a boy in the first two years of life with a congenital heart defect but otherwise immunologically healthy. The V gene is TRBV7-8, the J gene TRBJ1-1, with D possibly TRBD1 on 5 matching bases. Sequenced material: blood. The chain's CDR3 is CASSPWGQDTEAFF. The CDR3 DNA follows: TGTGCCAGCAGCCCATGGGGCCAGGACACTGAAGCTTTCTTT. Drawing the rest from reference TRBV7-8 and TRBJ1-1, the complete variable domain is GAGVSQSPRYKVAKRGQDVALRCDPISGHVSLFWYQQALGQGPEFLTYFQNEAQLDKSGLPSDRFFAERPEGSVSTLKIQRTQQEDSAVYLCASSPWGQDTEAFFGQGTRLTVV.